This record looks at one T cell receptor beta chain sequence and its context. Its antigen remains unidentified. Chemo-refractory metastatic non-small-cell lung cancer patients received focal radiation with ipilimumab CTLA-4 blockade. This sample was taken from a study of radiotherapy plus CTLA-4 blockade in lung cancer. The study's findings and limits: Together with interferon-beta, which increased in serum after radiation, early dynamic changes in blood T cell clones were reportedly the best predictors of response.

Profiled with immunoSEQ multiplex PCR; TCRdb holds only in-frame clones, not every one. The sample has more than 90,000 clones, about 86% seen once. CDR1 MNHNS and CDR2 SASEGT come from the germline V gene. V shed 4 bases and J shed 0 bases, with 13 bases lying between them. The CDR3 is 15 residues long. The sequence was obtained from a human donor with non-small cell lung cancer that progressed on radiotherapy plus ipilimumab. V gene TRBV6-1 combines with J gene TRBJ2-7; D may be TRBD1 (5 bases). This material consisted of peripheral blood, taken from a patient treated with radiotherapy plus ipilimumab. The CDR3 bases are TGTGCCAGCAGTGCCCGGACACAGGCCTCCTACGAGCAGTACTTC. Translated, it gives CASSARTQASYEQYF.